This TCR beta chain was identified during a study of human thymus T cells. Whole-study findings and limits: Thymic and blood repertoires appeared to display a bias in their usage of V and J genes. Related studies noted strongly shared thymic repertoires across unrelated people.

Remarks on this clone: What it binds is unknown.

Trimming cost V 6 bases and J 4 bases, with 18 bases left between them. Germline V gives CDR1 SGHTA, CDR2 FQGNSA. The length of the CDR3 is 15 residues. Corrective cardiac surgery supplied the resected thymus tissue. Donors consisted of healthy Finnish infants (having corrective surgery for congenital heart defects). TCRdb keeps only in-frame clones here, not all; method: immunoSEQ multiplex PCR. Here the sample spans about 120,000 clones, 90% to 95% being singletons. The chain couples TRBV7-2 to TRBJ1-2; D possibly corresponds to TRBD1 (5 bases). This clonotype was obtained from a boy in the first two years of life with a congenital heart defect but otherwise immunologically healthy. Sequencing used thymus tissue. CDR3 coding DNA: TGTGCCAGCAGGGAAGGACATCGGGATTTCTATGGCTACACCTTC. Translation gives CASREGHRDFYGYTF.